This T cell receptor beta chain was identified during a study of blood T cell repertoires in COVID-19. Study details: There were acute and convalescent COVID-19 samples, and they came from the United States, Italy and Spain.

The count of this clone is one. Method: immunoSEQ multiplex PCR; TCRdb's copy keeps in-frame clones and lacks some. The sample holds 180,000 or so clones, around 91% seen once. The sequencing sample was made of PBMCs or T cells enriched from blood (not recorded which). The receptor was derived from a woman between 18 and 30 years old who had recovered from COVID-19.

CDR3 nucleotide sequence: TGTGCCAGCAGTACGCGACAGGGGAGGAACACCGGGGAGCTGTTTTTT. Protein: CASSTRQGRNTGELFF. The chain has TRBV28 and TRBJ2-2; 8 positions agree with TRBD1. Germline loops: CDR1 MDHEN, CDR2 SYDVKM. The CDR3 consists of 16 residues. J was trimmed by 1 base and V by 5 bases; bases with no gene match: 6.